Included here is one T cell receptor (beta chain) sequence, with context. This CDR3 spans 17 amino acids. Unmatched junction bases numbered 6, after V lost 0 bases and J lost 0 bases. Germline CDR1 reads SGHRS; CDR2 reads YFSETQ. The record originates from a study of OX40 agonist ivuxolimab in advanced cancers. Study summary: Anti-PD-1, anti-PD-L1 or anti-CTLA-4 therapy given earlier was allowed, and 40% had some.

Using immunoSEQ multiplex PCR, the repertoire was profiled, and TCRdb retains in-frame clones only, with some absent. Among 15,000 to 20,000 clones listed, around four fifths were seen once. The chain links TRBV5-1 to TRBJ1-1, with 9 positions matching TRBD1. The sequenced sample was CD4+ or CD8+ T cells sorted from blood, obtained in a trial of the OX40 agonist ivuxolimab. This TCR was recovered from an adult with an advanced solid tumor such as melanoma, head and neck, liver or kidney cancer. The CDR3 DNA sequence: TGCGCCAGCAGCTTGGACAGGGGGCCGGGGATGAACACTGAAGCTTTCTTT. It yields the protein CASSLDRGPGMNTEAFF.